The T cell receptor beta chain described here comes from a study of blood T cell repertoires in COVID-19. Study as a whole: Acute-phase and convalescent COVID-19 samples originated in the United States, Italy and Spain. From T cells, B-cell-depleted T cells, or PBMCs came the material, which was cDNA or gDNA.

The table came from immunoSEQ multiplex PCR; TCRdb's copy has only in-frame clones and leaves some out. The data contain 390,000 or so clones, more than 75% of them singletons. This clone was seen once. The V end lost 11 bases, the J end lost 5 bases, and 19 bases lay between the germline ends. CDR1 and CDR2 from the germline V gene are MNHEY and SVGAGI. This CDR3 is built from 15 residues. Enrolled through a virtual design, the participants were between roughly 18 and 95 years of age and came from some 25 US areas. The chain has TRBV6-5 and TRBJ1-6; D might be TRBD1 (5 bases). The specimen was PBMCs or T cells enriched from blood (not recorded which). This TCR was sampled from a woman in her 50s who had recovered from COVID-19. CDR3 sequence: CASMGHDTNNSPLHF. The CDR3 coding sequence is TGTGCCTCTATGGGGCACGACACAAATAATTCACCCCTCCACTTT.